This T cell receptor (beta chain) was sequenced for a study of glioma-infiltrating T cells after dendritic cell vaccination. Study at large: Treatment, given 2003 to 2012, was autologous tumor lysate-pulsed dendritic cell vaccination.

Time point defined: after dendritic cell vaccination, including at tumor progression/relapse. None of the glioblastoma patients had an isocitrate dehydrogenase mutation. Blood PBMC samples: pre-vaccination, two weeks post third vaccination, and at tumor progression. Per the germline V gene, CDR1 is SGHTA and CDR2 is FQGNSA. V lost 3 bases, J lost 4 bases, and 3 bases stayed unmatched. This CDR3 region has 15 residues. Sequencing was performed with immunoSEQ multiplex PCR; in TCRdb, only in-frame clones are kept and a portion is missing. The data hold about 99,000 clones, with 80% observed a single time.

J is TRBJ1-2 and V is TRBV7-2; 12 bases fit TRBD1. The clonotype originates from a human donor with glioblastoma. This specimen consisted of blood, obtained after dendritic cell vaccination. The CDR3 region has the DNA TGTGCCAGCAGCTTTTTGGGACAGGGGGCCTATGGCTACACCTTC. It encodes CASSFLGQGAYGYTF. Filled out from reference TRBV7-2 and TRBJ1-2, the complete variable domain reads GAGVSQSPSNKVTEKGKDVELRCDPISGHTALYWYRQSLGQGLEFLIYFQGNSAPDKSGLPSDRFSAERTGGSVSTLTIQRTQQEDSAVYLCASSFLGQGAYGYTFGSGTRLTVV.